The next 30 T cell receptor beta chains were all read from a single sample in a study of T cell responses to AZD1222 COVID-19 vaccine. Produced via immunoSEQ multiplex PCR; TCRdb's table is partial and in-frame only. The data show 150,000 or so clones, about 87% seen once. Sequenced here: peripheral blood, sampled on day 0 of AZD1222 vaccination. These receptors all come from an adult in good health.

The rearrangement joins TRBV7-9 to TRBJ1-6; a weak D match, TRBD1 (6 bases). Trimming took 5 bases from V and 7 from J, leaving 12 bases between them. The V gene's germline CDR1 is SEHNR and CDR2 FQNEAQ (reference sequence). This CDR3 has 14 amino acids. This CDR3 reads CASSQGTGNSPLHF. The CDR3 bases are TGTGCCAGCAGCCAGGGGACGGGGAATTCACCCCTCCACTTT. Complete variable domain (other parts from reference TRBV7-9 and TRBJ1-6): DTGVSQNPRHKITKRGQNVTFRCDPISEHNRLYWYRQTLGQGPEFLTYFQNEAQLEKSRLLSDRFSAERPKGSFSTLEIQRTEQGDSAMYLCASSQGTGNSPLHFGNGTRLTVT.

The V and J genes are TRBV4-2 and TRBJ2-5; no firm D call. V shed 1 base and J shed 2 bases, with 8 bases lying between them. Germline CDR1 reads LGHNA; CDR2 reads YNFKEQ. The CDR3 length is 14 residues. For the CDR3, the DNA is TGTGCCAGCAGCCAAGGGTCTCATCAAGAGACCCAGTACTTC. Amino acids: CASSQGSHQETQYF.

J is TRBJ2-2 and V is TRBV15, with TRBD1 as a possible D gene (5 bases). This CDR3 contains 14 residues. Germline lookup yields CDR1 LNHNV and CDR2 YYDKDF (reference sequence). V dropped 3 bases and J dropped 3 bases, with 8 bases sitting between them. CDR3 sequence (DNA): TGTGCCACCAGCAGTCAGGGCTACACCGGGGAGCTGTTTTTT. Translation: CATSSQGYTGELFF.

The V call is TRBV5-1, the J call TRBJ1-1, with D hard to call. CDR1 is SGHRS and CDR2 is YFSETQ in the germline V gene. V was clipped by 1 base and J by 1 base, with 11 bases between them. This CDR3 has 15 amino acids. As DNA, the CDR3 is TGCGCCAGCAGCTTGTTAAGTACGGGGAACACTGAAGCTTTCTTT. The encoded protein is CASSLLSTGNTEAFF.

The chain carries TRBV30 and TRBJ2-7; 9 nucleotides match TRBD1. CDR3 size: 14 residues. The germline CDR1 and CDR2 sequences are GTSNPN and SVGIG (reference sequence). The ends lost 3 bases at V and 2 bases at J; junction bases unmatched: 5. The CDR3 sequence: CAWSPGQGTYEQYF. The DNA of the CDR3 is TGTGCCTGGAGCCCGGGACAGGGCACCTACGAGCAGTACTTC.

The rearrangement joins TRBV7-2 to TRBJ2-2; the D gene could be TRBD1 or TRBD2 (5 bases each). This CDR3 is built from 13 residues. V shed 4 bases and J shed 10 bases, with 13 bases lying between them. The germline CDR1 and CDR2 sequences are SGHTA and FQGNSA. The CDR3 sequence is CASSWDGGMELFF. CDR3 DNA sequence: TGTGCCAGCAGCTGGGACGGCGGTATGGAGCTGTTTTTT.

This chain connects TRBV6-2 or TRBV6-3 to TRBJ2-1; D unresolved. The CDR3 runs 14 residues. V was shortened by 6 bases and J by 6 bases, with 15 bases between the two germline ends. Germline V CDR1 and CDR2: MNHEY, SVGEGT. The CDR3 bases are TGTGCCAGCAGCCCCTGGACCCGATTCAATGAGCAGTTCTTC. This gives the protein CASSPWTRFNEQFF.

J is TRBJ1-2 and V is TRBV7-6; TRBD1 is a possible D gene (5 bases). CDR3 size: 15 residues. CDR1 and CDR2 (germline): SGHVS, FNYEAQ. Trimming cost V 5 bases and J 3 bases, with 16 bases left between them. The CDR3 is CASSPGGGVYYGYTF. The CDR3 DNA follows: TGTGCCAGCAGCCCTGGCGGAGGGGTCTACTATGGCTACACCTTC. The full variable domain, its missing parts supplied by reference TRBV7-6 and TRBJ1-2, is GAGVSQSPRYKVTKRGQDVALRCDPISGHVSLYWYRQALGQGPEFLTYFNYEAQQDKSGLPNDRFSAERPEGSISTLTIQRTEQRDSAMYRCASSPGGGVYYGYTFGSGTRLTVV.

V is TRBV10-3 and J is TRBJ2-3; D could derive from TRBD1 or TRBD2 (5 bases each). Between the trimmed V and J ends, which lost 4 bases and 1 base, there was a span of 9 bases. This CDR3 is built from 14 residues. Germline V CDR1 and CDR2: ENHRY, SYGVKD. This CDR3 is CAISGRGGTDTQYF. The CDR3 nucleotides are TGTGCCATCAGTGGGAGAGGGGGCACAGATACGCAGTATTTT.

V gene TRBV3-1 (or the pseudogene TRBV3-2) combines with J gene TRBJ1-2, with 12 bases matching TRBD1. With 3 bases clipped from V and 4 bases from J, the junction kept 0 bases outside the gene matches. This CDR3 region has 14 residues. Germline V gene data show CDR1 as LGHDT and CDR2 as YNNKEL (reference sequence). CDR3 loop: CASSQGQGAYGYTF. In nucleotides, the CDR3 is TGTGCCAGCAGCCAGGGACAGGGGGCCTATGGCTACACCTTC.

This clone appeared a single time. This chain connects TRBV15 to TRBJ2-5, with 8 bases aligning to TRBD2. Germline CDR1 and CDR2: LNHNV and YYDKDF (reference sequence). The V segment lost 0 bases and the J segment 3 bases; nucleotides outside the gene matches: 3. There are 15 residues in the CDR3. The chain's CDR3 is CATSRDNSGEETQYF. The CDR3 DNA reads as TGTGCCACCAGCAGAGATAATAGCGGGGAAGAGACCCAGTACTTC.

The V gene is TRBV5-5, the J gene TRBJ1-3, with D unresolved. Germline V gene sequence: CDR1 SGHKS, CDR2 YYEKEE (reference sequence). V dropped 0 bases and J dropped 0 bases, with 7 bases sitting between them. The CDR3 spans 15 residues. In DNA, the CDR3 is TGTGCCAGCAGCTTGGAAGCGGACTCTGGAAACACCATATATTTT. This translates into CASSLEADSGNTIYF.

The rearrangement uses TRBV5-1 and TRBJ1-3; no definite D call. The CDR3 spans 15 residues. V lost 0 bases and J lost 2, with 9 bases in between. Germline loops: CDR1 SGHRS, CDR2 YFSETQ. DNA for the CDR3: TGCGCCAGCAGCTTGGCTGGGGAGACTGGAAACACCATATATTTT. It translates to CASSLAGETGNTIYF.

The rearrangement uses TRBV27 and TRBJ1-2; a weak D match, TRBD1 (5 bases). The CDR3 runs to 16 residues. Looked up from germline, CDR1 is MNHEY and CDR2 is SMNVEV (reference sequence). V was clipped by 3 bases and J by 4 bases, with 18 bases between them. The CDR3 DNA sequence: TGTGCCAGCAGTTTTCGCGGAGGGGCTTTGGGCTATGGCTACACCTTC. Translating it yields CASSFRGGALGYGYTF.

The chain combines TRBV5-4 with TRBJ2-3, with D perhaps matching TRBD2 (7 bases). Between the trimmed V and J ends, which lost 5 bases and 6 bases, there was a span of 16 bases. Germline lookup yields CDR1 SGHNT and CDR2 YYREEE (reference sequence). The CDR3 loop spans 14 amino acids. In nucleotides, the CDR3 is TGTGCCAGCAGGGTTGGGGGGGCAGTGGATACGCAGTATTTT. This codes for CASRVGGAVDTQYF. The whole variable domain, filled in from reference TRBV5-4 and TRBJ2-3, reads ETGVTQSPTHLIKTRGQQVTLRCSSQSGHNTVSWYQQALGQGPQFIFQYYREEENGRGNFPPRFSGLQFPNYSSELNVNALELDDSALYLCASRVGGAVDTQYFGPGTRLTVL.

The V gene is TRBV24-1, the J gene TRBJ2-1; 8 bases are a match to TRBD1. This CDR3 is built from 15 residues. V was clipped by 5 bases and J by 4 bases; unmatched bases: 6. Germline V gives CDR1 KGHDR, CDR2 SFDVKD. This CDR3 reads CATSAPGQVYNEQFF. The CDR3 DNA reads TGTGCCACCAGTGCACCGGGACAGGTATACAATGAGCAGTTCTTC.

This chain connects TRBV2 to TRBJ1-1; D is undetermined. Deletions cut 7 bases from V and 2 bases from J, with 23 bases between. Germline CDR1 is SNHLY and CDR2 is FYNNEI. This CDR3 is 17 amino acids long. CDR3 sequence (DNA): TGTGCCAGCATGAGTGGAGACGGATTCGGATTAAACACTGAAGCTTTCTTT. It encodes CASMSGDGFGLNTEAFF.

V usage is TRBV11-3 and J usage is TRBJ1-1, with TRBD1 as a possible D gene (5 bases). The length of the CDR3 is 15 residues. Per the germline V gene, CDR1 is SGHNT and CDR2 is YENEEA. Between the trimmed V and J ends, which lost 5 bases and 5 bases, there was a span of 18 bases. CDR3 amino acids: CASSPTPGGLTEAFF. The CDR3 DNA follows: TGTGCCAGCAGCCCAACCCCTGGGGGACTAACTGAAGCTTTCTTT.

The chain recombines TRBV7-9 with TRBJ1-2, with D perhaps TRBD1 (6 bases). The CDR3 is 15 residues long. Between the trimmed V and J ends, which lost 2 bases and 3 bases, there was a span of 13 bases. Germline CDR1 reads SEHNR; CDR2 reads FQNEAQ (reference sequence). In nucleotides, the CDR3 is TGTGCCAGCAGCTTACGAGGGGCAGGGGACTATGGCTACACCTTC. This codes for CASSLRGAGDYGYTF.

The V gene is TRBV13, the J gene TRBJ1-1; D perhaps matches TRBD1 (5 bases). Trimming left V 2 bases short and J 3 bases short, with 10 bases between. This CDR3 contains 14 residues. Germline V CDR1 and CDR2: PRHDT, FYEKMQ (reference sequence). Here the CDR3 reads CASSLTGLHTEAFF. CDR3 sequence (DNA): TGTGCCAGCAGCTTAACGGGACTGCACACTGAAGCTTTCTTT. The full variable domain, with the rest looked up from reference TRBV13 and TRBJ1-1, is AAGVIQSPRHLIKEKRETATLKCYPIPRHDTVYWYQQGPGQDPQFLISFYEKMQSDKGSIPDRFSAQQFSDYHSELNMSSLELGDSALYFCASSLTGLHTEAFFGQGTRLTVV.

This clone was observed a few times. The chain uses TRBV7-8 and TRBJ2-2; D not resolved. The CDR3 is 12 residues long. Trimming pared 1 base from V and 7 bases from J, leaving 4 bases between. Germline CDR1 and CDR2: SGHVS and FQNEAQ. The CDR3 region is CASSLEVGELFF. CDR3 nucleotides: TGTGCCAGCAGCTTAGAGGTCGGGGAGCTGTTTTTT.

This clone was observed once. The chain combines TRBV5-1 with TRBJ2-5, with D perhaps being TRBD1 or TRBD2 (5 bases each). This CDR3 has 14 amino acids. Germline CDR1 and CDR2: SGHRS and YFSETQ. V shed 1 base and J shed 7 bases, with 14 bases lying between them. In nucleotides, the CDR3 is TGCGCCAGCAGCTTGCAGGGACCCAAAGGGACCCAGTACTTC. Its translation is CASSLQGPKGTQYF.

This clone was detected once. This chain joins TRBV5-1 and TRBJ2-5; 7 bases line up with TRBD2. Looked up from germline, CDR1 is SGHRS and CDR2 is YFSETQ. There are 14 residues in the CDR3. V was clipped by 7 bases and J by 5 bases; unmatched bases: 11. Here the CDR3 reads CASCREAGFETQYF. The CDR3 nucleotides are TGCGCCAGCTGCCGAGAAGCGGGGTTCGAGACCCAGTACTTC. Variable domain in full (rest from reference TRBV5-1 and TRBJ2-5): KAGVTQTPRYLIKTRGQQVTLSCSPISGHRSVSWYQQTPGQGLQFLFEYFSETQRNKGNFPGRFSGRQFSNSRSEMNVSTLELGDSALYLCASCREAGFETQYFGPGTRLLVL.

The rearrangement links TRBV6-2 or TRBV6-3 to TRBJ2-1; 8 positions match TRBD2. Germline lookup yields CDR1 MNHEY and CDR2 SVGEGT. This CDR3 is built from 15 residues. With V trimmed by 4 bases and J by 3 bases, 5 bases remained unmatched. The CDR3 loop is CASSLAGGLYNEQFF. For the CDR3, the DNA is TGTGCCAGCAGTTTGGCGGGGGGTCTCTACAATGAGCAGTTCTTC.

The CDR3 bases are TGTGCCAGCAGCCATCCAGGACAGCGCACAGATACGCAGTATTTT. It encodes CASSHPGQRTDTQYF. The genes are TRBV4-2 and TRBJ2-3; possible D gene TRBD1, 6 bases. Between the trimmed V and J ends, which lost 3 bases and 1 base, there was a span of 11 bases. The germline V gene has CDR1 LGHNA and CDR2 YNFKEQ. The CDR3 is made up of 15 amino acids.

This chain connects TRBV7-2 to TRBJ1-2, with TRBD1 as a possible D gene (5 bases). With 1 base removed from V and 2 bases from J, the gap between germline ends came to 14 bases. CDR3 size: 16 residues. Germline V gene lookup returns CDR1 SGHTA and CDR2 FQGNSA. CDR3 bases: TGTGCCAGCAGCTTAGAGCGGGGGGTCCCGAACTATGGCTACACCTTC. It is translated as CASSLERGVPNYGYTF.

This clone was seen a handful of times. The same CDR3 can be traced to other DNA sequences in this sample. The chain joins TRBV2 to TRBJ1-4; 7 bases fit TRBD1. This CDR3 is 13 amino acids long. V was pared by 6 bases and J by 5 bases, with 3 bases of the junction left unmatched. Per germline, CDR1 SNHLY and CDR2 FYNNEI. CDR3 in amino acids: CASRRDSNEKLFF. CDR3 bases: TGTGCCAGCAGGCGGGACAGCAATGAAAAACTGTTTTTT.

The V gene is TRBV6-5, the J gene TRBJ2-2; no reliable D call. Germline V gene sequence: CDR1 MNHEY, CDR2 SVGAGI. There are 14 residues in the CDR3. V was trimmed by 2 bases and J by 1 base, leaving 5 bases between them. CDR3 nucleotides: TGTGCCAGCAGTTACACCCTGAACACCGGGGAGCTGTTTTTT. Its protein is CASSYTLNTGELFF.

The rearrangement uses TRBV19 and TRBJ1-1, with a possible D match to TRBD1 (5 bases). The CDR3 is 15 amino acids. The germline V gene has CDR1 LNHDA and CDR2 SQIVND (reference sequence). V was trimmed by 6 bases and J by 3 bases, leaving 17 bases between them. The CDR3 coding sequence is TGTGCCAGTAGGAGCGGGAGGGGCGCCGACACTGAAGCTTTCTTT. Protein product: CASRSGRGADTEAFF.

The chain carries TRBV9 and TRBJ2-2; perhaps TRBD1 as D (6 bases). Trimming stripped 5 bases from V and 6 bases from J, with 14 bases between. Looked up from germline, CDR1 is SGDLS and CDR2 is YYNGEE. The CDR3 runs to 14 residues. CDR3 sequence (DNA): TGTGCCAGCAGGGGGGCCTTGAGTTCCGGGGAGCTGTTTTTT. Its translation is CASRGALSSGELFF.